This paragraph reports one T cell receptor (beta chain). The CDR3 regions of TCR beta were amplified from RNA transcripts. Initially, a first-round RT-PCR of the TCR CDR3 employed the HTBI primer set. TCRdb re-called the multiplex PCR reads through MiXCR, storing one row per CDR3 protein. The table lists about 260,000 distinct CDR3 sequences, around 25% of them singletons. This entry is derived from a study of T cells in Graves' hyperthyroidism and ophthalmopathy. Germline V gene data show CDR1 as MNHNS and CDR2 as SASEGT. Trimming removed 5 bases at V and 0 bases at J, with 14 bases between. This CDR3 has 16 amino acids.

The specimen sequenced was blood. The receptor comes from a man between 35 and 55 years old with Graves' hyperthyroidism that later progressed to Graves' ophthalmopathy. The V and J genes are TRBV6-1 and TRBJ1-3, with a possible D match to TRBD1 (5 bases). CDR3 amino acids: CASSKHPDNSGNTIYF. As DNA, the CDR3 is TGTGCCAGCAGTAAACATCCGGACAACTCTGGAAACACCATATATTTT.